The T cell receptor beta chain under discussion was sequenced for a study of T cells in Graves' hyperthyroidism and ophthalmopathy. For the diagnoses, clinical symptoms, serum thyroxine and TRAb, thyroid ultrasound and orbital computed tomography were used. The source of the PBMCs was over 8.5 ml of fresh peripheral blood. Comments on this clonotype: Its antigen is still unknown.

Germline-derived CDR1 and CDR2 are SGHTA and FQGTGA. The CDR3 spans 14 residues. V gave up 5 bases and J gave up 5 bases, with 15 bases separating them. Points from the study as a whole: Patients with ophthalmopathy were separated from those with stable hyperthyroidism by a 13 V-J model. In the blood, most expanded thyroid clonotypes above 0.001 appeared as well.

Amplified TCR beta CDR3 regions derived from RNA transcripts. First-round RT-PCR of the TCR CDR3 relied on the HTBI primer set. TCRdb recomputed calls from the multiplex PCR reads with MiXCR, one row per CDR3 protein. Among approximately 210,000 distinct CDR3 sequences, 15% to 20% were seen once, and the ten largest hold around 52%. V usage is TRBV7-3 and J usage is TRBJ1-1; a possible D gene is TRBD1 (5 bases). The specimen sequenced was blood. The TCR comes from a man aged 50-59 years with Graves' hyperthyroidism. As DNA, the CDR3 is TGTGCCAGCAGCCTACTAGGGGAGGGAACTGAAGCTTTCTTT. This encodes CASSLLGEGTEAFF.